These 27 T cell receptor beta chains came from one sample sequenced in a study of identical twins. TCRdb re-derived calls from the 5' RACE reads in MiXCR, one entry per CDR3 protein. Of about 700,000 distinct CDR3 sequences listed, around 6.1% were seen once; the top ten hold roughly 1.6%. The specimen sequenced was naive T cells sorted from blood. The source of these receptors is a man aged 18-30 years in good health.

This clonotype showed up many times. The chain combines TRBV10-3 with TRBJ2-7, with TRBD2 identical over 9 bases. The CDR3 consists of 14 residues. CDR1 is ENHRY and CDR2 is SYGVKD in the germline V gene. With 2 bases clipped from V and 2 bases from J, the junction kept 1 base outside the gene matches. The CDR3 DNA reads TGTGCCATCAGTGAGCCTAGCGGGGCCTACGAGCAGTACTTC. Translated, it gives CAISEPSGAYEQYF.

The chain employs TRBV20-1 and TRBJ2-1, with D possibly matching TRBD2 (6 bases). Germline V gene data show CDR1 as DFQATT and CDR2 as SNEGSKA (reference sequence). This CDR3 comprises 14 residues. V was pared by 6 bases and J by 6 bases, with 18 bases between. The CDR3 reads CSATPLGGVNEQFF. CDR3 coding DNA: TGCAGTGCCACCCCCTTGGGGGGAGTCAATGAGCAGTTCTTC.

This chain's CDR3 is CASGTAPSYNEQFF. CDR3 in DNA: TGTGCCAGCGGAACAGCGCCCTCCTACAATGAGCAGTTCTTC. This chain uses TRBV11-2 with TRBJ2-1; D is undetermined. V was trimmed by 8 bases and J by 0 bases, leaving 11 bases between them. CDR1 and CDR2 (germline): SGHAT, FQNNGV. CDR3 size: 14 residues. The complete variable domain, with remaining parts taken from reference TRBV11-2 and TRBJ2-1, reads EAGVAQSPRYKIIEKRQSVAFWCNPISGHATLYWYQQILGQGPKLLIQFQNNGVVDDSQLPKDRFSAERLKGVDSTLKIQPAKLEDSAVYLCASGTAPSYNEQFFGPGTRLTVL.

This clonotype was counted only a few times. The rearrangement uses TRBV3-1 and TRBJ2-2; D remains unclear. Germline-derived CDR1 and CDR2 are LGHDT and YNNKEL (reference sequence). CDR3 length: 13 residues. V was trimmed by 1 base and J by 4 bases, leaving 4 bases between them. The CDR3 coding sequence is TGTGCCAGCAGCCAAGTCGTCACCGGGGAGCTGTTTTTT. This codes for CASSQVVTGELFF.

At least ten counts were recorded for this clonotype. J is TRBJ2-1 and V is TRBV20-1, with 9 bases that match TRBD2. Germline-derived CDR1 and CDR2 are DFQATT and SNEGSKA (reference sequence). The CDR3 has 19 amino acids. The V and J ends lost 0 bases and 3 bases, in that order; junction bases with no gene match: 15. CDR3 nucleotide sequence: TGCAGTGCTAGAGATCGTAAGGCTAGCGGGACCGCCCTCTACAATGAGCAGTTCTTC. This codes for CSARDRKASGTALYNEQFF.

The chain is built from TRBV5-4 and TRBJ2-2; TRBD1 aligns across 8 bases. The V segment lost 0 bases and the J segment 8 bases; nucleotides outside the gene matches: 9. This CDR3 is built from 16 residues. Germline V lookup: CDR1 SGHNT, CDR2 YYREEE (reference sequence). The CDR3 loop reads CASSLGLDRGDGELFF. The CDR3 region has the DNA TGTGCCAGCAGCTTGGGGCTAGACAGGGGAGATGGGGAGCTGTTTTTT. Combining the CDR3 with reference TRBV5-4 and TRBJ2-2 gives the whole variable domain ETGVTQSPTHLIKTRGQQVTLRCSSQSGHNTVSWYQQALGQGPQFIFQYYREEENGRGNFPPRFSGLQFPNYSSELNVNALELDDSALYLCASSLGLDRGDGELFFGEGSRLTVL.

The CDR3 bases are TGCGCCAGCAGCCAAGGCACAGGGGTGTCTGGGGCCAACGTCCTGACTTTC. It encodes CASSQGTGVSGANVLTF. The rearrangement uses TRBV4-1 and TRBJ2-6, with 7 bases that match TRBD1. The CDR3 is 17 amino acids. Per the germline V gene, CDR1 is MGHRA and CDR2 is YSYEKL. The V segment lost 1 base and the J segment 1 base; nucleotides outside the gene matches: 4.

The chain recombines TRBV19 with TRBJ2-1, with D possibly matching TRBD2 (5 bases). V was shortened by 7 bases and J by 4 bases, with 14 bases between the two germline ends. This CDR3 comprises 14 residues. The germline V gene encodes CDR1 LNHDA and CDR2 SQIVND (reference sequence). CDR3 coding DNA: TGTGCCAGTATGACCGAGGGAAGTTACAATGAGCAGTTCTTC. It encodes CASMTEGSYNEQFF.

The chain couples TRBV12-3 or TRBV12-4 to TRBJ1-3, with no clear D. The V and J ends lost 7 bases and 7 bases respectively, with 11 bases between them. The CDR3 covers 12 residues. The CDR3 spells CASTLRGNTIYF. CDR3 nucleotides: TGTGCCAGCACCCTAAGAGGGAACACCATATATTTT.

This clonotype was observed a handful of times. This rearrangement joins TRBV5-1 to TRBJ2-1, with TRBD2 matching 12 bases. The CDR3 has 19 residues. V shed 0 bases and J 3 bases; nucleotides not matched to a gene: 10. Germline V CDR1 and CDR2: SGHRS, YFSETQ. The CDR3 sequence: CASSLEASGRGPIYNEQFF. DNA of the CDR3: TGCGCCAGCAGCTTGGAGGCTAGCGGGAGGGGCCCTATCTACAATGAGCAGTTCTTC.

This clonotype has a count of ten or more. The CDR3 protein is CASRRDRSGNTIYF. DNA of the CDR3: TGTGCCAGCAGACGCGACAGAAGTGGAAACACCATATATTTT. V usage is TRBV6-1 and J usage is TRBJ1-3, with D tentatively TRBD1 (5 bases). The V and J ends lost 6 bases and 3 bases respectively, with 12 bases between them. This CDR3 is 14 amino acids long. CDR1 MNHNS and CDR2 SASEGT come from the germline V gene.

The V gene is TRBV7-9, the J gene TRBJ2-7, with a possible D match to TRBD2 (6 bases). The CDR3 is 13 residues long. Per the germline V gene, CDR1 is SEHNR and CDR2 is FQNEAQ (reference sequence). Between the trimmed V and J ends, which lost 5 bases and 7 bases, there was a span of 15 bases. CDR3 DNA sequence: TGTGCCAGCAGCCCACCGGGAGCAGCGGAGCAGTACGTC. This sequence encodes CASSPPGAAEQYV.

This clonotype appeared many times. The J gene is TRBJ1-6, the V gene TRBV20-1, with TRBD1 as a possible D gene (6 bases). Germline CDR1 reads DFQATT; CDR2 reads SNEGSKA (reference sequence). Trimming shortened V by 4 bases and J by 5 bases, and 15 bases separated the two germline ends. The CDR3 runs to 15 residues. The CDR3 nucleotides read TGCAGTGCTATGACCCCACAGGGAGATAATTCACCCCTCCACTTT. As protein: CSAMTPQGDNSPLHF.

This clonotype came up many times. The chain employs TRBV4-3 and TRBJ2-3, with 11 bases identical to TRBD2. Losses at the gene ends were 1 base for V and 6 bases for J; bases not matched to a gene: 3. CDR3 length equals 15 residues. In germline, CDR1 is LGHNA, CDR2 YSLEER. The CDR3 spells CASSQVVAGGDTQYF. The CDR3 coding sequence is TGCGCCAGCAGCCAAGTGGTAGCGGGAGGGGATACGCAGTATTTT.

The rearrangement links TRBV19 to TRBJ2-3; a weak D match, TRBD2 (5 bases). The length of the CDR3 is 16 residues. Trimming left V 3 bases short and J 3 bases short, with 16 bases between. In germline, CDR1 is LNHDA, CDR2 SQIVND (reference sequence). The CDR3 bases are TGTGCCAGTAGTATGCTCGTTACCTCGGGAACAGATACGCAGTATTTT. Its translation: CASSMLVTSGTDTQYF.

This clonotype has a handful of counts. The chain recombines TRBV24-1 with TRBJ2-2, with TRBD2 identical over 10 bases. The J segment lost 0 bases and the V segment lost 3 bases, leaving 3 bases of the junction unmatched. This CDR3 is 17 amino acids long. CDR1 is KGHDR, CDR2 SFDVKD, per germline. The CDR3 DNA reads TGTGCCACCAGTGATGCTAGCGGGAGAGCGAACACCGGGGAGCTGTTTTTT. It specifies CATSDASGRANTGELFF.

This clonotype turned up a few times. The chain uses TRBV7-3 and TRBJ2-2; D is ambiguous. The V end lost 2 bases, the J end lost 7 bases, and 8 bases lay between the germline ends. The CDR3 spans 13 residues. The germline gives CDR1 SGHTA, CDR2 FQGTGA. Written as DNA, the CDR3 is TGTGCCAGCAGCTTAGTGGACCGCGGGGAGCTGTTTTTT. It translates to CASSLVDRGELFF.

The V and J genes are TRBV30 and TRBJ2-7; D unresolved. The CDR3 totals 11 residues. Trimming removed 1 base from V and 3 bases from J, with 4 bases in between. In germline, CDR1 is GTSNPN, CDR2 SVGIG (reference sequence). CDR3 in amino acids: CAWSDSYEQYF. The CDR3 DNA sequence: TGTGCCTGGAGTGACAGCTACGAGCAGTACTTC.

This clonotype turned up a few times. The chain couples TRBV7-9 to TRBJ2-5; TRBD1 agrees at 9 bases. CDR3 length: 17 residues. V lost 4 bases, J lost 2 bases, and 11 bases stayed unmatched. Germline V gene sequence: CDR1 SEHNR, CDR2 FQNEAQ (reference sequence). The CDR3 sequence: CASSSTPGQGPQETQYF. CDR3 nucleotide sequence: TGTGCCAGCAGCTCGACACCGGGACAGGGACCACAAGAGACCCAGTACTTC. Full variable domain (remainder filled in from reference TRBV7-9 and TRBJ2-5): DTGVSQNPRHKITKRGQNVTFRCDPISEHNRLYWYRQTLGQGPEFLTYFQNEAQLEKSRLLSDRFSAERPKGSFSTLEIQRTEQGDSAMYLCASSSTPGQGPQETQYFGPGTRLLVL.

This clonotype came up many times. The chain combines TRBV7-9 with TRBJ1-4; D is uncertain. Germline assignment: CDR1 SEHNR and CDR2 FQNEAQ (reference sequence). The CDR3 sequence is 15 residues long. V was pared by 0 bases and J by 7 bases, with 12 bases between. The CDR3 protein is CASSLADSSGEKLFF. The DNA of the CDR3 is TGTGCCAGCAGCTTAGCGGATTCATCGGGTGAAAAACTGTTTTTT.

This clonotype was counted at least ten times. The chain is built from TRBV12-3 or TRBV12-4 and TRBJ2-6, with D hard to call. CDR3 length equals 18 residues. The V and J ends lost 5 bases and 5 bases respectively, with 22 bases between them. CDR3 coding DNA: TGTGCCAGCAGTGCCGGCTCCTACCCCCGGGTTTGGGCCAACGTCCTGACTTTC. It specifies CASSAGSYPRVWANVLTF.

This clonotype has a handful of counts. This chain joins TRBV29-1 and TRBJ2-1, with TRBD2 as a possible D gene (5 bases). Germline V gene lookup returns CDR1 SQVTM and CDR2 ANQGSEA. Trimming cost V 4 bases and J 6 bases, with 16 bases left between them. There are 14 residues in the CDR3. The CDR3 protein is CSVAAGRVVNEQFF. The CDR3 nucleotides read TGCAGCGTTGCCGCGGGCCGCGTCGTCAATGAGCAGTTCTTC.

Written as DNA, the CDR3 is TGTGCCAGTAGACCGGACAGTCCCAATCAGCCCCAGCATTTT. It translates to CASRPDSPNQPQHF. V gene TRBV19 combines with J gene TRBJ1-5; possibly TRBD1 for D (6 bases). This CDR3 is 14 amino acids long. Per the germline V gene, CDR1 is LNHDA and CDR2 is SQIVND (reference sequence). The ends were cut back, 6 bases at V and 3 bases at J, with 12 bases in the middle. Full variable domain (outside the CDR3, taken from reference TRBV19 and TRBJ1-5): DGGITQSPKYLFRKEGQNVTLSCEQNLNHDAMYWYRQDPGQGLRLIYYSQIVNDFQKGDIAEGYSVSREKKESFPLTVTSAQKNPTAFYLCASRPDSPNQPQHFGDGTRLSIL.

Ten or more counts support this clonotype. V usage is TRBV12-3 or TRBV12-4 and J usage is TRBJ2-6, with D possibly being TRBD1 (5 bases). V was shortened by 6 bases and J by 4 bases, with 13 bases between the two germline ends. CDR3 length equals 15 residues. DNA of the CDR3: TGTGCCAGCAGCCAGGGTTGGTTGGGGGCCAACGTCCTGACTTTC. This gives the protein CASSQGWLGANVLTF.

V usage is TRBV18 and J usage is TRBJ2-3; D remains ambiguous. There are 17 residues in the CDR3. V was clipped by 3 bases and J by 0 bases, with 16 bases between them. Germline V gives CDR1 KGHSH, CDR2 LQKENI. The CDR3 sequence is CASSPTVLVPSTDTQYF. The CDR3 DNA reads TGTGCCAGCTCACCGACTGTCCTCGTTCCTAGCACAGATACGCAGTATTTT.

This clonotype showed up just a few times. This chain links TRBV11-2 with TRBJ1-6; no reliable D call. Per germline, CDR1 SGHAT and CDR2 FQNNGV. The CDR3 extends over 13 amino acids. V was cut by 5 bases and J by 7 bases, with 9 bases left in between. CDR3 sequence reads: CASSATANSPLHF. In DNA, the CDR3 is TGTGCCAGCAGCGCCACTGCGAATTCACCCCTCCACTTT.

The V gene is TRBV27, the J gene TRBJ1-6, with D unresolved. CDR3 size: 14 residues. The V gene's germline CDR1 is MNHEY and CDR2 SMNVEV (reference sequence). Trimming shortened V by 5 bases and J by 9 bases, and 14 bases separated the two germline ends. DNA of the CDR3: TGTGCCAGCAGTCCAAGGGAGTCTAGTTCACCCCTCCACTTT. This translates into CASSPRESSSPLHF.